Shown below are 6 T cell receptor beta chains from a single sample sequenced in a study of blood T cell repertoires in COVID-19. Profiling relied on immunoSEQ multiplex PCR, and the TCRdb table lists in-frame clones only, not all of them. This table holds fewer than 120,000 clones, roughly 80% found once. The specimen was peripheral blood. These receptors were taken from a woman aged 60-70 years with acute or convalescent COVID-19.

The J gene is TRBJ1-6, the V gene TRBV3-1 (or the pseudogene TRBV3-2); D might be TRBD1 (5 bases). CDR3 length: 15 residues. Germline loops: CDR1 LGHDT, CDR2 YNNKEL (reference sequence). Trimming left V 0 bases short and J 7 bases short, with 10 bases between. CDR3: CASSQEGQWNSPLHF. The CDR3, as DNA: TGTGCCAGCAGCCAAGAGGGGCAGTGGAATTCACCCCTCCACTTT.

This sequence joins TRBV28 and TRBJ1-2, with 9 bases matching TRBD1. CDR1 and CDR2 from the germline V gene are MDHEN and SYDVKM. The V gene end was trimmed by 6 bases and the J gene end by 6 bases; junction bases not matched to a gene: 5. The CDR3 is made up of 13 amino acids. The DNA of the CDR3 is TGTGCCAGCAGCTTACAGGGGGCAAATGGCTACACCTTC. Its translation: CASSLQGANGYTF.

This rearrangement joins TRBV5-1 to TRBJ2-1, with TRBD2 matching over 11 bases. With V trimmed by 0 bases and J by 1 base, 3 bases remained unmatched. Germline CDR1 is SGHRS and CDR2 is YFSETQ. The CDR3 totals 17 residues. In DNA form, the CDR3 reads TGCGCCAGCAGCTTGGTTTCTAGCGGGGGGTCCTACAATGAGCAGTTCTTC. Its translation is CASSLVSSGGSYNEQFF.

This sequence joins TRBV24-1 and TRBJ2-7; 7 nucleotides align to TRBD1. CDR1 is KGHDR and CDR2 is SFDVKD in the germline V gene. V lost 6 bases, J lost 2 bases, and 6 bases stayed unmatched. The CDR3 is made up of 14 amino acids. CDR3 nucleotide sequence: TGTGCCACCAGTTCCGGGACAGCAGCCTACGAGCAGTACTTC. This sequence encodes CATSSGTAAYEQYF.

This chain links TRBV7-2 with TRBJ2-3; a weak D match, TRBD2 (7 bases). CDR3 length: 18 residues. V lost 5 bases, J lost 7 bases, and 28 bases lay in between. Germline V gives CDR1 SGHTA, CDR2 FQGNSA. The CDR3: CASSAAPGGGTGGHTQYF. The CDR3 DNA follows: TGTGCCAGCAGCGCGGCGCCTGGCGGGGGCACGGGCGGTCATACGCAGTATTTT. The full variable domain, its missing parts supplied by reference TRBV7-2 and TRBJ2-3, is GAGVSQSPSNKVTEKGKDVELRCDPISGHTALYWYRQSLGQGLEFLIYFQGNSAPDKSGLPSDRFSAERTGGSVSTLTIQRTQQEDSAVYLCASSAAPGGGTGGHTQYFGPGTRLTVL.

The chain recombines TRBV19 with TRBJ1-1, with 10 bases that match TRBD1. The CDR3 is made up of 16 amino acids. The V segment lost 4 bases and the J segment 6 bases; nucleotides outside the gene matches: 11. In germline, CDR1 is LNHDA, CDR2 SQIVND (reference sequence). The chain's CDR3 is CASSNIGTGVIAEAFF. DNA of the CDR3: TGTGCCAGTAGTAATATTGGGACAGGGGTTATCGCTGAAGCTTTCTTT.